These 14 T cell receptor beta chains were sequenced from one sample in a study of shared clonotypes between healthy human individuals (dated by TCRdb to 2018 to 2021). CD8 naive samples were CD45RO-negative cells positively selected for CCR7, giving a CD45RA+CCR7+ population that excluded TemRA cells. The receptor library was made with the immunoSEQ multiplex PCR assay. Entries here come from immuneACCESS through TCRdb and include only in-frame sequences with V and J called. Some clones fail to appear in such tables; in the studies checked, an unresolved V gene covers under half of the shortfall, and the cause of the remainder is unknown. Here the sample has hundreds of thousands of clones; roughly 98% occur a single time. Approximately 0.33% of the sample is in the top ten clones. Sequences were obtained from naive CD8+ T cells sorted from blood. The meaning of the sample's cell subset or site label: CD45RA+CCR7+. Receptors originate from a man aged 25-45 years in good health.

This sequence joins TRBV4-3 and TRBJ1-5; D unclear. CDR1 is LGHNA and CDR2 is YSLEER in the germline V gene. This CDR3 is built from 18 residues. The ends were cut back, 0 bases at V and 4 bases at J, with 19 bases in the middle. The CDR3 nucleotides read TGCGCCAGCAGCCAAGATCTGGGTGGCCCCATGACAAATCAGCCCCAGCATTTT. Its protein is CASSQDLGGPMTNQPQHF.

About this clone itself: Other DNA variants within this sample encode the same CDR3. The chain recombines TRBV7-9 with TRBJ1-5; no clear D. Germline V gene sequence: CDR1 SEHNR, CDR2 FQNEAQ (reference sequence). This CDR3 region has 13 residues. V lost 2 bases and J 0 bases, leaving 2 bases between the germline ends. The CDR3 protein is CASSLNSNQPQHF. DNA for the CDR3: TGTGCCAGCAGCTTAAATAGCAATCAGCCCCAGCATTTT. Together with reference TRBV7-9 and TRBJ1-5, the CDR3 gives the full variable domain: DTGVSQNPRHKITKRGQNVTFRCDPISEHNRLYWYRQTLGQGPEFLTYFQNEAQLEKSRLLSDRFSAERPKGSFSTLEIQRTEQGDSAMYLCASSLNSNQPQHFGDGTRLSIL.

This chain's CDR3 is CASSSGTSNEQFF. The CDR3 DNA is TGTGCCAGCAGCTCCGGGACTAGCAATGAGCAGTTCTTC. The V call is TRBV11-3, the J call TRBJ2-1, with 8 bases fitting TRBD2. Per germline, CDR1 SGHNT and CDR2 YENEEA. The CDR3 is 13 amino acids. V lost 4 bases and J lost 6; bases outside the gene matches: 2.

This chain's CDR3 is CASSLSALGEQYF. CDR3 coding DNA: TGTGCCAGCAGCTTAAGCGCTCTAGGCGAGCAGTACTTC. The rearrangement uses TRBV7-3 and TRBJ2-7; D not resolved. Germline CDR1 and CDR2: SGHTA and FQGTGA. The CDR3 extends over 13 amino acids. V lost 1 base, J lost 6 bases, and 10 bases lay in between.

V usage is TRBV6-4 and J usage is TRBJ1-2; TRBD1 agrees at 9 bases. The CDR3 spans 17 residues. With 4 bases clipped from V and 4 bases from J, the junction kept 13 bases outside the gene matches. Germline V gene lookup returns CDR1 MRHNA and CDR2 SNTAGT. The CDR3 reads CASSVSAGQGFFYGYTF. CDR3 nucleotide sequence: TGTGCCAGCAGTGTCTCCGCGGGACAGGGTTTTTTCTATGGCTACACCTTC.

The V gene is TRBV19, the J gene TRBJ2-7; perhaps TRBD1 as D (7 bases). CDR3 length: 15 residues. Trimming took 1 base from V and 4 from J, leaving 14 bases between them. CDR1 LNHDA and CDR2 SQIVND come from the germline V gene (reference sequence). CDR3 DNA: TGTGCCAGTAGTATAGTAGGAGGGGGCGAGTACGAGCAGTACTTC. Translated: CASSIVGGGEYEQYF.

The chain employs TRBV9 and TRBJ2-7; D is ambiguous. V was clipped by 0 bases and J by 0 bases, with 10 bases between them. Germline CDR1 SGDLS, CDR2 YYNGEE. This CDR3 is 15 amino acids long. CDR3 nucleotide sequence: TGTGCCAGCAGCGTAGGAGCCGCAAGCTCCTACGAGCAGTACTTC. It codes for CASSVGAASSYEQYF.

The J gene is TRBJ1-1, the V gene TRBV30; TRBD1 aligns across 9 bases. The J segment lost 5 bases and the V segment lost 8 bases, leaving 9 bases of the junction unmatched. Germline CDR1 GTSNPN, CDR2 SVGIG (reference sequence). The CDR3 runs to 13 residues. The CDR3 nucleotides are TGTGCCGGGACCGGGACAGGGATTACTGAAGCTTTCTTT. Protein product: CAGTGTGITEAFF.

About this clone itself: Its ends do not fully match the called genes, so a read error is possible. The chain is built from TRBV5-5 and TRBJ2-1; D might be TRBD2 (5 bases). The CDR3 is made up of 13 amino acids. Per the germline V gene, CDR1 is SGHKS and CDR2 is YYEKEE (reference sequence). In DNA, the CDR3 is TGTGCCAGCCAGCGTACTAGTTACAATGAACAGTTCTTC. Translation gives CASQRTSYNEQFF.

The chain recombines TRBV15 with TRBJ1-4; the match to TRBD1 covers 9 bases. V trimming: 6 bases; J trimming: 2 bases; junction bases outside the gene matches: 16. The germline CDR1 and CDR2 sequences are LNHNV and YYDKDF (reference sequence). The CDR3 extends over 19 amino acids. The CDR3, as DNA: TGTGCCACCAGAGACCACTTGGGACAGGGAATCGTCACTAATGAAAAACTGTTTTTT. It is translated as CATRDHLGQGIVTNEKLFF.

This chain links TRBV27 with TRBJ1-5; 7 positions agree with TRBD1. Germline CDR1 reads MNHEY; CDR2 reads SMNVEV (reference sequence). This CDR3 is built from 15 residues. With V trimmed by 5 bases and J by 3 bases, 7 bases remained unmatched. CDR3 in DNA: TGTGCCAGCAGTGGCGGGACAGCCTTCAATCAGCCCCAGCATTTT. Translation gives CASSGGTAFNQPQHF.

CDR3 loop: CASSRGLAGVYEQYF. CDR3 nucleotide sequence: TGTGCCAGCAGCCGGGGACTAGCGGGAGTCTACGAGCAGTACTTC. The J gene is TRBJ2-7, the V gene TRBV28, with 14 bases fitting TRBD2. The CDR3 is 15 amino acids. Germline CDR1 reads MDHEN; CDR2 reads SYDVKM. Trimming at V came to 6 bases and at J to 3 bases, leaving 4 bases not matched to a gene. Complete variable domain (other parts from reference TRBV28 and TRBJ2-7): DVKVTQSSRYLVKRTGEKVFLECVQDMDHENMFWYRQDPGLGLRLIYFSYDVKMKEKGDIPEGYSVSREKKERFSLILESASTNQTSMYLCASSRGLAGVYEQYFGPGTRLTVT.

The chain is built from TRBV7-9 and TRBJ2-5, with 8 nucleotides matching TRBD2. Germline V gene lookup returns CDR1 SEHNR and CDR2 FQNEAQ (reference sequence). Trimming removed 5 bases from V and 4 bases from J; junction bases left unmatched: 12. The CDR3 is made up of 16 amino acids. CDR3 amino acids: CASSKSGGLLRETQYF. CDR3 nucleotide sequence: TGTGCCAGCAGCAAAAGCGGGGGCTTGTTGAGAGAGACCCAGTACTTC.

The chain links TRBV29-1 to TRBJ2-7, with 7 bases identical to TRBD1. The J segment lost 2 bases and the V segment lost 4 bases, leaving 11 bases of the junction unmatched. Germline CDR1 reads SQVTM; CDR2 reads ANQGSEA. The CDR3 is 15 residues long. CDR3 protein: CSVVEVGTETYEQYF. Here the CDR3 DNA reads TGCAGCGTTGTGGAGGTGGGGACAGAAACCTACGAGCAGTACTTC.